These 5 T cell receptor beta chains share one sample of origin, sequenced in a study of T cell responses to AZD1222 COVID-19 vaccine. Here immunoSEQ multiplex PCR was the method, and the copy in TCRdb shows in-frame clones only, minus some. The repertoire consists of some 120,000 clones, with 88% occurring once and the leading ten covering under 20%. The specimen was peripheral blood, collected on day 0 of MenACWY control vaccination. Every receptor here comes from an adult in good health.

The gene calls are TRBV27 and TRBJ2-7; possibly TRBD2 for D (5 bases). Looked up from germline, CDR1 is MNHEY and CDR2 is SMNVEV (reference sequence). Deletions cut 6 bases from V and 0 bases from J, with 12 bases between. This CDR3 has 14 amino acids. Written as DNA, the CDR3 is TGTGCCAGCAGCGAGGCCGGGATCTCCTACGAGCAGTACTTC. It specifies CASSEAGISYEQYF.

CDR3 DNA sequence: TGTGCCAGCAGGGAGCGGGAGACCTACGAGCAGTACTTC. This codes for CASRERETYEQYF. J is TRBJ2-7 and V is TRBV6-5; 8 positions match TRBD2. Unmatched junction bases numbered 3, after V lost 6 bases and J lost 2 bases. CDR1 is MNHEY, CDR2 SVGAGI, per germline. This CDR3 contains 13 residues.

The chain uses TRBV12-3 or TRBV12-4 and TRBJ2-7; D may correspond to TRBD1 or TRBD2 (6 bases each). The CDR3 covers 12 residues. The V end lost 6 bases, the J end lost 5 bases, and 11 bases lay between the germline ends. The CDR3 DNA reads as TGTGCCAGCAGCCCCGGGGGCGACGAGCAGTACTTC. Residues: CASSPGGDEQYF.

This chain links TRBV28 with TRBJ1-3, with D uncertain. Between the trimmed V and J ends, which lost 2 bases and 0 bases, there was a span of 14 bases. The CDR3 is made up of 17 amino acids. The germline V gene has CDR1 MDHEN and CDR2 SYDVKM. The CDR3 spells CASSLRTSFYSGNTIYF. CDR3 DNA sequence: TGTGCCAGCAGTTTACGTACCAGTTTTTACTCTGGAAACACCATATATTTT.

The J gene is TRBJ1-4, the V gene TRBV30, with a possible D match to TRBD1 (5 bases). The germline V gene encodes CDR1 GTSNPN and CDR2 SVGIG (reference sequence). The CDR3 length is 11 residues. V shed 0 bases and J shed 9 bases, with 5 bases lying between them. The CDR3, as DNA: TGTGCCTGGAGTGTGGGACAAAAACTGTTTTTT. Translated: CAWSVGQKLFF.